Presented here are 9 T cell receptor beta chains from one specimen sequenced in a study of immune evolution from preneoplasia to lung adenocarcinoma. Profiled with immunoSEQ multiplex PCR; TCRdb holds only in-frame clones, not every one. Among about 7,000 clones listed, around 80% were seen once. The specimen sequenced was FFPE adjacent normal lung tissue. The receptor set was obtained from a person aged 60-80 years with lung adenocarcinoma.

V and J are TRBV4-2 and TRBJ2-3; D remains ambiguous. Germline V gives CDR1 LGHNA, CDR2 YNFKEQ. This CDR3 is built from 15 residues. Trimming pared 0 bases from V and 3 bases from J, leaving 10 bases between. The CDR3 loop reads CASSQEGRTTDTQYF. CDR3 DNA: TGTGCCAGCAGCCAAGAAGGTCGAACTACAGATACGCAGTATTTT.

This sequence joins TRBV29-1 and TRBJ2-5; 7 bases align to TRBD1. The CDR3 contains 15 residues. CDR1 is SQVTM, CDR2 ANQGSEA, per germline. V shed 0 bases and J 1 base; nucleotides not matched to a gene: 5. The CDR3 bases are TGCAGCGTTGAAGAAGGGGGCGAGCCCCAAGAGACCCAGTACTTC. Translation: CSVEEGGEPQETQYF.

The gene calls are TRBV7-3 and TRBJ2-3; a possible D gene is TRBD2 (5 bases). Germline V gene sequence: CDR1 SGHTA, CDR2 FQGTGA. The V gene lost 2 bases and the J gene lost 4 bases, with 10 bases spanning the gap. This CDR3 is built from 14 residues. The CDR3 loop reads CASSLGLDPDTQYF. The DNA for the CDR3 is TGTGCCAGCAGCTTAGGACTGGACCCAGATACGCAGTATTTT.

J is TRBJ2-1 and V is TRBV10-3; possible D gene TRBD1, 6 bases. CDR1 and CDR2 (germline): ENHRY, SYGVKD. The CDR3 is 14 amino acids. V lost 1 base and J 3 bases, leaving 7 bases between the germline ends. The CDR3 DNA sequence: TGTGCCATCAGTGAGTTGGACAGCTACAATGAGCAGTTCTTC. Translating gives CAISELDSYNEQFF.

CDR3 sequence: CASSLDGANVLTF. CDR3 in DNA: TGTGCCAGCAGCTTAGATGGGGCCAACGTCCTGACTTTC. The chain links TRBV7-8 to TRBJ2-6; D is undetermined. This CDR3 spans 13 amino acids. CDR1 is SGHVS, CDR2 FQNEAQ, per germline. Trimming left V 1 base short and J 3 bases short, with 1 base between.

In this sample, this clone turned up a few times. The V gene is TRBV7-3, the J gene TRBJ2-1; possibly TRBD2 for D (5 bases). V was trimmed by 4 bases and J by 9 bases, leaving 22 bases between them. From germline, CDR1 is SGHTA and CDR2 FQGTGA. There are 16 residues in the CDR3. CDR3 sequence reads: CASSSGLLISAGEQFF. The CDR3 coding sequence is TGTGCCAGCAGCTCCGGACTCTTAATCTCCGCTGGTGAGCAGTTCTTC.

V and J are TRBV28 and TRBJ1-5, with 9 bases matching TRBD1. The junction had 6 bases not matched to a gene; V was cut back by 5 bases and J by 4 bases. The CDR3 has 15 amino acids. Germline V CDR1 and CDR2: MDHEN, SYDVKM. CDR3 residues: CASSPGTGTNQPQHF. CDR3 coding DNA: TGTGCCAGCAGTCCGGGGACAGGGACGAATCAGCCCCAGCATTTT.

By share, this clone counts as medium-sized (0.01 to 0.1%). CDR3 sequence: CASSLIQTQETQYF. The CDR3 nucleotides are TGTGCCAGCAGCTTGATACAGACTCAAGAGACCCAGTACTTC. This chain connects TRBV5-4 to TRBJ2-5; D is ambiguous. Germline V gene sequence: CDR1 SGHNT, CDR2 YYREEE (reference sequence). This CDR3 has 14 residues. The ends were cut back, 1 base at V and 2 bases at J, with 9 bases in the middle.

V usage is TRBV6-4 and J usage is TRBJ1-5; 10 nucleotides match TRBD1. J lost 4 bases, V lost 7 bases, and 4 bases had no gene match. Germline V gene lookup returns CDR1 MRHNA and CDR2 SNTAGT. This CDR3 is built from 14 residues. In nucleotides, the CDR3 is TGTGCCAGCATCCGGGACAGGGGAAATCAGCCCCAGCATTTT. Protein product: CASIRDRGNQPQHF.